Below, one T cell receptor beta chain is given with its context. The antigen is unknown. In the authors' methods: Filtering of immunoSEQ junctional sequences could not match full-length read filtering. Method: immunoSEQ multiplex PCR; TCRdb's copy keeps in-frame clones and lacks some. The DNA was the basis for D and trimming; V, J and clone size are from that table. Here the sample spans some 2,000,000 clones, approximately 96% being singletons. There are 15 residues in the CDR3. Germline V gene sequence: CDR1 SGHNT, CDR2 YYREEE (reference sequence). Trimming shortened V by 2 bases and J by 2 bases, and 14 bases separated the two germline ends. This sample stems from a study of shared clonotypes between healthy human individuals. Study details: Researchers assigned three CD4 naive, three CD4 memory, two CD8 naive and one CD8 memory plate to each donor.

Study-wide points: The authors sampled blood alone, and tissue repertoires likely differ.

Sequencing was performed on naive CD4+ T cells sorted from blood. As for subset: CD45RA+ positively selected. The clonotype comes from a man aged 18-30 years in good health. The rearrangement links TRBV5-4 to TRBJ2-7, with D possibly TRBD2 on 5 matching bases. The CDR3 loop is CASSFPSSSAYEQYF. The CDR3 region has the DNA TGTGCCAGCAGCTTCCCTAGCTCCTCAGCCTACGAGCAGTACTTC.